Following are 25 T cell receptor beta chains from one sample sequenced in a study of T cells in localized non-small cell lung cancer. The data were produced by immunoSEQ multiplex PCR, yet TCRdb's version contains in-frame clones alone and is incomplete. The sample has about 18,000 clones, over 80% seen once. Specimen: peripheral blood, collected before any cancer treatment. These receptor sequences come from a woman between 35 and 75 years old with stage I lung adenocarcinoma.

The chain links TRBV27 to TRBJ2-1, with 9 bases that match TRBD1. The ends lost 7 bases at V and 8 bases at J; junction bases unmatched: 18. The CDR3 extends over 17 amino acids. Germline CDR1 MNHEY, CDR2 SMNVEV (reference sequence). The CDR3, as DNA: TGTGCCAGCAACCCCGGAGTCGGGACAGGGTCTCTCTATGAGCAGTTCTTC. Translated, it gives CASNPGVGTGSLYEQFF.

The chain combines TRBV6-6 with TRBJ1-1; perhaps TRBD1 as D (6 bases). The CDR3 runs 15 residues. V was shortened by 6 bases and J by 0 bases, with 14 bases between the two germline ends. Germline lookup yields CDR1 MNHNY and CDR2 SVGAGI (reference sequence). CDR3 in DNA: TGTGCCAGCAGCAACGGACAGTTCCTGAACACTGAAGCTTTCTTT. Residues: CASSNGQFLNTEAFF.

The V call is TRBV18, the J call TRBJ1-4; D is undetermined. V shed 2 bases and J shed 6 bases, with 7 bases lying between them. Germline V CDR1 and CDR2: KGHSH, LQKENI. This CDR3 is built from 13 residues. The CDR3 loop reads CASSPGWDEKLFF. The DNA of the CDR3 is TGTGCCAGCTCACCAGGGTGGGATGAAAAACTGTTTTTT.

This clone occurred once. The chain is built from TRBV5-4 and TRBJ2-4; 7 bases fit TRBD1. This CDR3 contains 12 residues. Germline V lookup: CDR1 SGHNT, CDR2 YYREEE (reference sequence). V shed 3 bases and J 7 bases; nucleotides not matched to a gene: 1. The CDR3 sequence is CASSSGQNIQYF. The CDR3 nucleotides read TGTGCCAGCAGCTCGGGACAGAACATTCAGTACTTC.

The chain joins TRBV7-2 to TRBJ1-4; D is perhaps TRBD1 (5 bases). The germline V gene has CDR1 SGHTA and CDR2 FQGNSA. The V end lost 4 bases, the J end lost 5 bases, and 14 bases lay between the germline ends. The CDR3 sequence is 15 residues long. The CDR3 loop is CASSSIGGGNEKLFF. The CDR3 nucleotides read TGTGCCAGCAGCTCGATCGGCGGGGGGAATGAAAAACTGTTTTTT. Using reference TRBV7-2 and TRBJ1-4 for the parts outside the CDR3, the full variable domain is GAGVSQSPSNKVTEKGKDVELRCDPISGHTALYWYRQSLGQGLEFLIYFQGNSAPDKSGLPSDRFSAERTGGSVSTLTIQRTQQEDSAVYLCASSSIGGGNEKLFFGSGTQLSVL.

In its sample, this clone was seen once. The gene calls are TRBV4-1 and TRBJ1-1; no clear D. The length of the CDR3 is 15 residues. V dropped 0 bases and J dropped 2 bases, with 10 bases sitting between them. The germline gives CDR1 MGHRA, CDR2 YSYEKL. In DNA, the CDR3 is TGCGCCAGCAGCCAAGAGCCGGGGTTTAACACTGAAGCTTTCTTT. Translating gives CASSQEPGFNTEAFF.

This sequence joins TRBV6-4 and TRBJ2-1; 7 nucleotides match TRBD2. CDR1 is MRHNA and CDR2 is SNTAGT in the germline V gene. The CDR3 totals 15 residues. Unmatched junction bases numbered 4, after V lost 5 bases and J lost 0 bases. The CDR3 DNA reads as TGTGCCAGCAGTCTTGGCGGGGGCTCCTACAATGAGCAGTTCTTC. The encoded protein is CASSLGGGSYNEQFF.

The chain couples TRBV6-5 to TRBJ1-4, with D possibly matching TRBD1 (6 bases). The CDR3 is 15 residues long. Germline CDR1 is MNHEY and CDR2 is SVGAGI. With 0 bases removed from V and 6 bases from J, the gap between germline ends came to 11 bases. This CDR3 is CASSYSGPGDEKLFF. The CDR3 DNA sequence: TGTGCCAGCAGTTACTCGGGGCCAGGGGATGAAAAACTGTTTTTT.

The chain recombines TRBV10-3 with TRBJ2-7, with 10 nucleotides matching TRBD1. With V trimmed by 4 bases and J by 2 bases, 8 bases remained unmatched. In germline, CDR1 is ENHRY, CDR2 SYGVKD. The CDR3 spans 16 residues. CDR3 bases: TGTGCCATCAGTGGTGGACAGGGGGGGAATACCTACGAGCAGTACTTC. This codes for CAISGGQGGNTYEQYF.

V usage is TRBV2 and J usage is TRBJ1-3, with TRBD1 matching 11 bases. The V gene's germline CDR1 is SNHLY and CDR2 FYNNEI. The CDR3 extends over 17 amino acids. With V trimmed by 6 bases and J by 1 base, 8 bases remained unmatched. CDR3 residues: CASSGTGGISSGNTIYF. The DNA of the CDR3 is TGTGCCAGCAGCGGGACAGGGGGGATTTCTTCTGGAAACACCATATATTTT.

This clone was recorded only once. J is TRBJ2-7 and V is TRBV9; TRBD2 might be the D (6 bases). CDR1 SGDLS and CDR2 YYNGEE come from the germline V gene. This CDR3 region has 15 residues. Between the trimmed V and J ends, which lost 9 bases and 0 bases, there was a span of 19 bases. The chain's CDR3 is CATTPWDGSSYEQYF. The CDR3 DNA sequence: TGTGCCACTACTCCCTGGGACGGGAGCTCCTACGAGCAGTACTTC.

This clone was seen just once. The chain recombines TRBV7-2 with TRBJ1-3, with 8 bases lining up with TRBD1. CDR3 size: 15 residues. V gave up 5 bases and J gave up 4 bases; unmatched junction bases: 7. CDR1 and CDR2 (germline): SGHTA, FQGNSA. The CDR3 here is CASSPGTGAGNTIYF. CDR3 bases: TGTGCCAGCAGCCCTGGGACAGGAGCAGGAAACACCATATATTTT.

The chain uses TRBV5-8 and TRBJ1-4; 7 nucleotides line up with TRBD1. The ends lost 4 bases at V and 0 bases at J; junction bases unmatched: 9. Germline CDR1 SGHTS, CDR2 YDEGEE. This CDR3 is built from 17 residues. Here the CDR3 reads CASSIGTEGATNEKLFF. CDR3 DNA sequence: TGTGCCAGCAGCATCGGGACAGAGGGGGCAACTAATGAAAAACTGTTTTTT.

The chain employs TRBV6-5 and TRBJ1-2; D is possibly TRBD1 (5 bases). V was shortened by 5 bases and J by 4 bases, with 8 bases between the two germline ends. The CDR3 covers 12 residues. Germline V gene sequence: CDR1 MNHEY, CDR2 SVGAGI. CDR3 DNA: TGTGCCAGCAGTCAGGGCCCCTATGGCTACACCTTC. Translating it yields CASSQGPYGYTF.

The chain combines TRBV19 with TRBJ1-2; 10 bases align to TRBD1. Trimming at V came to 1 base and at J to 4 bases, leaving 3 bases not matched to a gene. Germline lookup yields CDR1 LNHDA and CDR2 SQIVND (reference sequence). The CDR3 consists of 15 residues. The CDR3 here is CASSIGQGASYGYTF. As DNA, the CDR3 is TGTGCCAGTAGTATAGGACAGGGGGCTTCCTATGGCTACACCTTC.

This clone turned up a few times. The chain links TRBV5-1 to TRBJ1-1; the D gene is possibly TRBD1 (6 bases). Deletions cut 4 bases from V and 3 bases from J, with 16 bases between. Germline CDR1 SGHRS, CDR2 YFSETQ. The CDR3 runs 15 residues. As DNA, the CDR3 is TGCGCCAGCAGCACCGGGACAACTTGGTACACTGAAGCTTTCTTT. Residues: CASSTGTTWYTEAFF.

V and J are TRBV6-1 and TRBJ1-5; 8 bases map to TRBD1. From germline, CDR1 is MNHNS and CDR2 SASEGT. With V trimmed by 6 bases and J by 4 bases, 2 bases remained unmatched. The CDR3 covers 13 residues. CDR3: CASRDRANQPQHF. In DNA form, the CDR3 reads TGTGCCAGCAGGGACAGGGCAAATCAGCCCCAGCATTTT.

The J gene is TRBJ2-7, the V gene TRBV10-3; D possibly corresponds to TRBD2 (5 bases). In germline, CDR1 is ENHRY, CDR2 SYGVKD. The ends were cut back, 4 bases at V and 0 bases at J, with 10 bases in the middle. The CDR3 has 14 amino acids. CDR3 residues: CAISGTLDSYEQYF. The CDR3 coding sequence is TGTGCCATCAGTGGGACTTTGGACTCCTACGAGCAGTACTTC.

This chain uses TRBV6-4 with TRBJ2-7; weak D call: TRBD1 (5 bases). The CDR3 extends over 16 amino acids. CDR1 is MRHNA, CDR2 SNTAGT, per germline. V was clipped by 0 bases and J by 2 bases, with 14 bases between them. The chain's CDR3 is CASSDSASGIPYEQYF. CDR3 sequence (DNA): TGTGCCAGCAGTGACTCCGCCTCAGGGATCCCCTACGAGCAGTACTTC.

J is TRBJ1-5 and V is TRBV28; possible D gene TRBD1, 5 bases. This CDR3 spans 13 amino acids. The germline gives CDR1 MDHEN, CDR2 SYDVKM. V was cut by 4 bases and J by 8 bases, with 12 bases left in between. CDR3 loop: CASSYFGGEPQHF. The DNA for the CDR3 is TGTGCCAGCAGTTACTTCGGGGGGGAGCCCCAGCATTTT.

V is TRBV18 and J is TRBJ1-1; a weak D match, TRBD1 (6 bases). CDR1 and CDR2 (germline): KGHSH, LQKENI. V was clipped by 0 bases and J by 2 bases, with 16 bases between them. The CDR3 covers 17 residues. The CDR3 DNA reads as TGTGCCAGCTCACCACCGTTTCTGGGGGCGGACAACACTGAAGCTTTCTTT. This codes for CASSPPFLGADNTEAFF.

The gene calls are TRBV7-2 and TRBJ2-3; no firm D call. V lost 1 base, J lost 3 bases, and 2 bases lay in between. The CDR3 runs 12 residues. CDR1 SGHTA and CDR2 FQGNSA come from the germline V gene. Here the CDR3 reads CASSLDTDTQYF. CDR3 coding DNA: TGTGCCAGCAGCTTAGATACAGATACGCAGTATTTT.

The V call is TRBV29-1, the J call TRBJ2-1; D possibly corresponds to TRBD2 (7 bases). Germline CDR1 SQVTM, CDR2 ANQGSEA. This CDR3 region has 14 residues. V was pared by 2 bases and J by 7 bases, with 15 bases between. CDR3 in DNA: TGCAGCGTTGAATCGGGGGGCGGAGGGAATGAGCAGTTCTTC. It yields the protein CSVESGGGGNEQFF.

The CDR3 loop reads CASSFGLLAGFTDTQYF. The CDR3 DNA reads as TGTGCCAGCAGTTTTGGGCTTCTAGCGGGTTTCACAGATACGCAGTATTTT. The V gene is TRBV28, the J gene TRBJ2-3, with 8 bases aligning to TRBD2. CDR1 MDHEN and CDR2 SYDVKM come from the germline V gene. CDR3 length equals 17 residues. The V segment lost 3 bases and the J segment 2 bases; nucleotides outside the gene matches: 10.

The chain recombines TRBV7-9 with TRBJ2-3; D gene uncertain. Trimming shortened V by 1 base and J by 5 bases, and 13 bases separated the two germline ends. CDR1 is SEHNR, CDR2 FQNEAQ, per germline (reference sequence). This CDR3 is 15 amino acids long. Written as DNA, the CDR3 is TGTGCCAGCAGCTTAGAGGGCGTGGGGATAGATACGCAGTATTTT. Protein sequence: CASSLEGVGIDTQYF.